The following is a TCR beta chain sequence with its context. This clonotype was detected many times. Its antigen is unknown. No much larger clone is present one base from it, and per-base qualities are unavailable. This entry belongs to a study of human T cells and chemical hapten exposure (dated by TCRdb to the early 2020s). In the study overall: Libraries were pooled for sequencing, and variation in per-sample TCR yields was attributed mainly to small differences in library volumes within the pool. From each blood RNA sample, both TCR alpha and TCR beta chains were sequenced. This study followed changes in the peripheral blood TCR repertoire in vivo during primary and secondary sensitization of alopecia patients to the hapten diphenylcyclopropenone (DPC).

The CDR3 runs 14 amino acids, cysteine and phenylalanine included. Only the CDR3 region is kept as DNA, spanning 42 bases read in frame from base 1. At the junction V is shortened by 7 bases and J by 0 bases, with 11 bases in between. For CDR1 and CDR2, the germline V gene (reference sequence) lists MNHNY and SVGAGI. Total RNA was extracted from unfractionated whole blood collected in Tempus Blood RNA tubes. About 5 healthy volunteers served as TCR sequencing controls and were bled at day 0, 2 weeks and 6 weeks. Study-wide findings and limitations: Repeated subsampling changed both the strength of the expansion versus patch-test correlation and the threshold at which that correlation became significant. The number of TCRs above 1 in 1000 frequency did not change with DPC sensitization; there was no evidence of global repertoire structure alterations.

Receptors were amplified or captured by 5' RACE. Instrument used: Illumina MiSeq. Library preparation attached unique molecular identifiers to individual cDNA molecules for quantitative, reproducible TCR counting. The authors processed their data as follows. Samples had a median of about 96,000 TCRs, with a range from about 23,224 to 690,600. V, J and CDR3 annotation of the TCR reads was performed with the Decombinator software suite. For the PS versus PT1 abundance plots, all samples were subsampled to the same number of TCRs (28,000). Expanded TCRs were defined as absent before sensitization and observed at least eight times at the 2-week time point. TCRdb reran the public reads through fastp at Q25 and MiXCR, keeping productive beta chains. A single entry per CDR3 protein holds the most common genes and DNA from its merged rows. TCRdb, not the original authors, processed these V and J calls. Present in this sample are around 82,000 distinct CDR3 sequences, 7.7% of which were seen just once. About 2.2% of the sample belongs to the ten largest clones.

The sequence was obtained from a male donor in good health. The V and J segments used are TRBV6-6 and TRBJ2-3; no confident D gene assignment can be made. The base sequence is TGTGCCAGCACCGCAAGAACTAGCACAGATACGCAGTATTTT. It translates as CASTARTSTDTQYF.